This record covers a single T cell receptor (beta chain). No antigen is known for it. The table came from immunoSEQ multiplex PCR; TCRdb's copy has only in-frame clones and leaves some out. Of 25,000 to 30,000 clones in the sample, approximately 86% were seen once. The V gene end was trimmed by 2 bases and the J gene end by 1 base; junction bases not matched to a gene: 3. Per the germline V gene, CDR1 is MGHRA and CDR2 is YSYEKL. This CDR3 is built from 15 residues. The source of the sample is a study of T cell clonotyping in hematopoietic cell transplantation. About the study: Pretransplant recipient samples were taken after cytoreduction.

General study results and limits: Graft donor and pretransplant recipient Inverse Simpson Index values predicted broader posttransplant TCR diversity. Without cell sorting, CD4 versus CD8 contributions remain unresolved. After transplant, recipient diversity fell while pathologically expanded clonotypes grew through day 180.

The time point here: recipient sample about 28 days before transplant, after cytoreduction. Sequenced here: peripheral blood mononuclear cells, sampled before stem cell transplant. This TCR derives from a man between 35 and 55 years old with acute myeloid leukemia. Some clones in this sample may be carry-over from other donors' samples. The V and J genes are TRBV4-1 and TRBJ2-7, with 9 bases matching TRBD1. CDR3 sequence reads: CASSQRQGGSYEQYF. The CDR3 DNA follows: TGCGCCAGCAGCCAACGACAGGGGGGGTCCTACGAGCAGTACTTC.